This T cell receptor beta chain was sequenced in a study of blood T cell repertoires in COVID-19. On the study more broadly: Some COVID-19 samples were acute and others convalescent; all came from the United States, Italy and Spain. The cDNA or gDNA used as material had been derived from T cells, B-cell-depleted T cells, or PBMCs.

Germline V gives CDR1 SGHRS, CDR2 YFSETQ. With 5 bases removed from V and 2 bases from J, the gap between germline ends came to 11 bases. The CDR3 is made up of 13 amino acids. All enrollees were roughly 18 to 89 years old and from 20 to 25 US areas. Cohorts were determined from participant-reported clinical history. Sequenced by immunoSEQ multiplex PCR; TCRdb stores in-frame clones only, minus some. The sample carries 220,000 or so clones, 85% to 90% recorded once. Sequencing used PBMCs or T cells enriched from blood (not recorded which). The receptor's source is a man aged 30 to 45 who had been exposed to COVID-19. The chain carries TRBV5-1 and TRBJ2-7, with D possibly being TRBD1 (5 bases). This CDR3 is CASRSREPYEQYF. The CDR3 nucleotides read TGCGCCAGCAGGAGCAGGGAACCCTACGAGCAGTACTTC.